This TCR beta chain stems from a study of CD8 T cells in Susac syndrome (dated by TCRdb to the late 2010s). Looking at the study overall: The study used repertoire sequencing to test whether antigen drove CD8+ T cell activation and differentiation in Susac syndrome.

General study outcomes and caveats: The number of individuals in the TCR sequencing and HLA analysis was recognized as being relatively small.

Peripheral blood CD8+ and CD4+ T cells from healthy donors, Susac syndrome patients and multiple sclerosis patients were profiled using high-throughput TCR beta sequencing. The healthy donors served as controls matched for age and sex. Bulk CD8+ and CD4+ T cells were purified by magnetic negative isolation, whereas CD8+ TEMRA cells were enriched by FACS. Blood was collected in EDTA tubes and processed within 24 hours, with PBMCs isolated through density gradient centrifugation. PBMCs destined for TCR sequencing were cryopreserved in liquid nitrogen and later thawed in a 37 °C water bath. Purity of sorted or isolated CD4+, CD8+ and CD8+ TEMRA cells was at least 90%. Comment on this clonotype: What this receptor recognizes is not known. No quality values exist for individual bases; no much larger clone is one base distant.

RNA was extracted using the RNeasy kit, and roughly 0.5 to 1 microgram was reverse transcribed with random hexamers. The immunoSEQ multiplex PCR assay, which covers 54 Vbeta and 13 Jbeta segments, was used to amplify TCR beta CDR3 regions. Bias from PCR amplification was corrected by using a synthetic template baseline for primer optimization and for computational correction. The original pipeline was this. Reads were annotated to V, D and J genes per IMGT and analyzed with immunoSEQ Analyzer, keeping only productive sequences. To calculate clonality, Shannon entropy was normalized by log2 of the number of productive unique sequences and then subtracted from one. Public and private clones were assessed among the 100 most prevalent clones of each patient and control. Clones were defined as Susac-specific if absent from the healthy and MS cohorts, from 900 to 1,300 published viral clones and from other ImmuneACCESS disease sequences. TCRdb reanalyzed the raw reads on its own, using fastp at Q25 for trimming and MiXCR for clone calling, and kept in-frame beta chains. One record per CDR3 amino acid sequence lists the most common genes and DNA. These V and J calls rely on TCRdb rather than the paper's analysis. The sample records about 190,000 distinct CDR3 sequences, approximately 95% of which are singletons. Of the sample, 0.1% is held by the ten largest clones.

The sequenced sample consisted of CD4+ T cells from PBMCs. This TCR was sampled from a human donor in good health.

In nucleotides, the sequence is TGTGCCAGCAGTGGAACCCCGGGAGGAAACACCATATATTTT. Its coded protein is CASSGTPGGNTIYF. In this chain, TRBV12-3 or TRBV12-4 is recombined with TRBJ1-3; there is no confident call for the D gene. The junction carries 12 bases between V and J, which are trimmed by 5 bases and 4 bases respectively. The CDR3 starts with the cysteine, ends with the phenylalanine, and has 14 residues. Kept here is only the CDR3 DNA, which spans 42 bases and is read in frame from base 1.